This note documents a single T cell receptor beta chain sequence. Its antigen is as yet unknown. This specimen belongs to a study of T cell responses to AZD1222 COVID-19 vaccine. Points from the study as a whole: Clonal diversity was possibly underestimated; the donors were predominantly white British and more often female.

The CDR3 loop spans 17 amino acids. The V segment lost 1 base and the J segment 2 bases; nucleotides outside the gene matches: 5. Germline V lookup: CDR1 LGHNT, CDR2 FRNRAP. Data came from immunoSEQ multiplex PCR; TCRdb stores just in-frame clones and leaves some out. This table has around 150,000 clones, about 91% appearing once. The chain links TRBV12-5 to TRBJ2-1; TRBD2 matches 10 bases. The specimen was peripheral blood, collected 28 days after the second AZD1222 dose. This TCR derives from an adult who received the AZD1222 COVID-19 vaccine. In DNA, the CDR3 is TGTGCTAGTGGTTTGGGGACTCTAGCGGGAGCCTACAATGAGCAGTTCTTC. Its protein is CASGLGTLAGAYNEQFF.